These 18 T cell receptor beta chains were sequenced from one sample in a study of T cell responses to AZD1222 COVID-19 vaccine. Assay used: immunoSEQ multiplex PCR; TCRdb lists only in-frame clones, some missing. Counted here are some 150,000 clones, around 83% occurring once; the ten biggest clones make up 4.1%. The specimen comprised peripheral blood, sampled on day 0 of MenACWY control vaccination. The receptors were sampled from an adult in good health.

The chain couples TRBV27 to TRBJ2-7; 7 nucleotides align to TRBD1. Germline assignment: CDR1 MNHEY and CDR2 SMNVEV (reference sequence). V lost 7 bases and J lost 7; bases outside the gene matches: 10. The CDR3 spans 13 residues. CDR3 region: CASNPGRGREQYF. CDR3 DNA sequence: TGTGCCAGCAACCCCGGCAGGGGGAGAGAGCAGTACTTC.

The chain couples TRBV27 to TRBJ2-3, with 12 bases fitting TRBD2. From germline, CDR1 is MNHEY and CDR2 SMNVEV (reference sequence). This CDR3 region has 17 residues. V shed 5 bases, J shed 5 bases, and the junction held 11 bases outside the gene matches. DNA for the CDR3: TGTGCCAGCAGTAATCCTAGCGGGGGGGCTAAAAAAGATACGCAGTATTTT. This codes for CASSNPSGGAKKDTQYF.

The V gene is TRBV3-1 (or the pseudogene TRBV3-2), the J gene TRBJ2-1; D perhaps matches TRBD2 (6 bases). The germline CDR1 and CDR2 sequences are LGHDT and YNNKEL (reference sequence). Trimming took 0 bases from V and 4 from J, leaving 13 bases between them. The CDR3 totals 16 residues. In DNA, the CDR3 is TGTGCCAGCAGCCAAGATTTGGGGGGAGCTTACAATGAGCAGTTCTTC. Translating it yields CASSQDLGGAYNEQFF.

Here the CDR3 reads CASSVTDTYEQYF. The CDR3 nucleotides read TGTGCCAGCAGCGTAACGGATACCTACGAGCAGTACTTC. The chain uses TRBV9 and TRBJ2-7, with D hard to call. V lost 1 base and J lost 2, with 7 bases in between. Germline loops: CDR1 SGDLS, CDR2 YYNGEE. CDR3 length equals 13 residues.

This clone was observed a few times. The gene calls are TRBV2 and TRBJ2-3; D call uncertain. This CDR3 has 12 residues. The germline V gene encodes CDR1 SNHLY and CDR2 FYNNEI. Trimming removed 5 bases from V and 4 bases from J, with 7 bases in between. CDR3 nucleotides: TGTGCCAGCAGTAGGGTGTCAGATACGCAGTATTTT. Protein sequence: CASSRVSDTQYF.

The gene calls are TRBV7-3 and TRBJ2-1; D is unclear. V lost 5 bases and J 4 bases, leaving 9 bases between the germline ends. Germline V CDR1 and CDR2: SGHTA, FQGTGA. The CDR3 has 13 residues. The CDR3: CASSQNGYNEQFF. In DNA, the CDR3 is TGTGCCAGCAGCCAAAACGGTTACAATGAGCAGTTCTTC.

This clone has more than one count but fewer than ten. The V gene is TRBV6-1, the J gene TRBJ2-1; maybe TRBD1 (5 bases). With 3 bases removed from V and 10 bases from J, the gap between germline ends came to 13 bases. Germline V gene lookup returns CDR1 MNHNS and CDR2 SASEGT. CDR3 length: 13 residues. The CDR3 nucleotides are TGTGCCAGCAGTGAGTGGGGCCAACGGGAGCAGTTCTTC. Protein product: CASSEWGQREQFF.

The chain couples TRBV5-1 to TRBJ2-6; D gene ambiguous. The germline CDR1 and CDR2 sequences are SGHRS and YFSETQ. The CDR3 length is 16 residues. Trimming shortened V by 0 bases and J by 0 bases, and 7 bases separated the two germline ends. As DNA, the CDR3 is TGCGCCAGCAGCTTGGGCGGTAACTCTGGGGCCAACGTCCTGACTTTC. This sequence encodes CASSLGGNSGANVLTF.

This chain connects TRBV5-4 to TRBJ2-5; 9 nucleotides agree with TRBD1. The J segment lost 5 bases and the V segment lost 4 bases, leaving 3 bases of the junction unmatched. Germline V lookup: CDR1 SGHNT, CDR2 YYREEE (reference sequence). This CDR3 has 13 amino acids. The CDR3 reads CASSKDRGETQYF. The CDR3 DNA follows: TGTGCCAGCAGCAAGGACAGGGGTGAGACCCAGTACTTC.

The chain has TRBV27 and TRBJ2-5, with D perhaps matching TRBD1 or TRBD2 (5 bases each). The CDR3 has 14 residues. V dropped 6 bases and J dropped 5 bases, with 16 bases sitting between them. CDR1 MNHEY and CDR2 SMNVEV come from the germline V gene (reference sequence). The CDR3 bases are TGTGCCAGCAGCGAAAAGGGGAGATGGGAGACCCAGTACTTC. Encoded protein: CASSEKGRWETQYF.

The V and J genes are TRBV9 and TRBJ1-2, with D unclear. From germline, CDR1 is SGDLS and CDR2 YYNGEE. V lost 0 bases, J lost 8 bases, and 17 bases lay in between. The CDR3 is 15 amino acids. In DNA, the CDR3 is TGTGCCAGCAGCGTAGGTCGGATCGGGAGTGGCGGCTACACCTTC. Protein sequence: CASSVGRIGSGGYTF.

CDR3 sequence: CASSSQGVGMNTEAFF. CDR3 nucleotides: TGTGCCAGCAGTTCACAGGGTGTCGGGATGAACACTGAAGCTTTCTTT. J is TRBJ1-1 and V is TRBV27; a weak D match, TRBD1 (6 bases). The germline CDR1 and CDR2 sequences are MNHEY and SMNVEV (reference sequence). The CDR3 is 16 amino acids. V dropped 4 bases and J dropped 0 bases, with 15 bases sitting between them.

The rearrangement joins TRBV7-9 to TRBJ1-5; D is unresolved. The CDR3 loop spans 13 amino acids. Germline V CDR1 and CDR2: SEHNR, FQNEAQ (reference sequence). Deletions cut 8 bases from V and 2 bases from J, with 10 bases between. The CDR3, as DNA: TGTGCCAGCCAAAGCTCCGGCAATCAGCCCCAGCATTTT. It encodes CASQSSGNQPQHF.

Turning to this clone: The junction does not match germline at one end; this may be a read error. The chain joins TRBV6-5 to TRBJ1-2, with 8 bases lining up with TRBD1. This CDR3 has 14 amino acids. Germline V gene data show CDR1 as MNHEY and CDR2 as SVGAGI. The CDR3 coding sequence is TGTGCCAGCAGTCCTCGGACAGGGAGGATGGGCTACGCCTTC. Protein product: CASSPRTGRMGYAF.

As concerns this clone: Other DNA sequences in the sample encode the same CDR3. This sequence joins TRBV5-4 and TRBJ2-1; D unresolved. V gave up 3 bases and J gave up 4 bases, with 8 bases separating them. The CDR3 covers 13 residues. Germline CDR1 is SGHNT and CDR2 is YYREEE (reference sequence). The CDR3 region has the DNA TGTGCCAGCAGCTGGACGGAATACAATGAGCAGTTCTTC. The encoded protein is CASSWTEYNEQFF.

V and J are TRBV6-1 and TRBJ2-3; D remains unclear. Trimming took off 0 bases at V and 1 base at J, with 26 bases between the two ends. Germline V gene lookup returns CDR1 MNHNS and CDR2 SASEGT. This CDR3 has 21 residues. CDR3 in DNA: TGTGCCAGCAGTGAAGCGCTTCGAGGCACTACTTACCTTCTTGGCACAGATACGCAGTATTTT. This encodes CASSEALRGTTYLLGTDTQYF.

The table lists this clone with a few counts. The gene calls are TRBV5-1 and TRBJ1-4, with 10 positions matching TRBD1. The CDR3 length is 14 residues. Germline-derived CDR1 and CDR2 are SGHRS and YFSETQ. V was clipped by 4 bases and J by 5 bases; unmatched bases: 2. The CDR3 reads CASSRGQGNEKLFF. The DNA of the CDR3 is TGCGCCAGCAGCCGGGGACAGGGGAATGAAAAACTGTTTTTT.

The rearrangement uses TRBV10-1 and TRBJ1-5; D is uncertain. Germline lookup yields CDR1 WNHNN and CDR2 SYGVQD (reference sequence). CDR3 size: 15 residues. V was pared by 3 bases and J by 6 bases, with 15 bases between. The CDR3 region has the DNA TGCGCCAGCAGTGAAAAGACGGGATCGAGTCAGCCCCAGCATTTT. It yields the protein CASSEKTGSSQPQHF.